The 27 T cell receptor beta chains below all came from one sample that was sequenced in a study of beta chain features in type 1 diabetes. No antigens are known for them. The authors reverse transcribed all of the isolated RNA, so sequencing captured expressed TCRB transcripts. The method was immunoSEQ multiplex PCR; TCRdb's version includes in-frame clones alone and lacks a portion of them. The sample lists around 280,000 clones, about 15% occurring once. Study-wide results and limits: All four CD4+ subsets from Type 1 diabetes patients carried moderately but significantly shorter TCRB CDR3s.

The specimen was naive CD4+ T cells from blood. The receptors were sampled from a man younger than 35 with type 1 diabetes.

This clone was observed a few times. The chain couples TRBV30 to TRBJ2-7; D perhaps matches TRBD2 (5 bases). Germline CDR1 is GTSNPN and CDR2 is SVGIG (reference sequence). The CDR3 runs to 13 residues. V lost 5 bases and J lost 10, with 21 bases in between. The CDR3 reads CAWAPEAQLSQYF. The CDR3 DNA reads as TGTGCCTGGGCTCCGGAGGCCCAGCTGTCCCAGTACTTC.

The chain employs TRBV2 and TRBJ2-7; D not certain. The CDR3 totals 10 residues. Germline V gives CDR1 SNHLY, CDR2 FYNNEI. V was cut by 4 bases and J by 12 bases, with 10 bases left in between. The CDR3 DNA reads TGTGCCAGCAGTGGAGAGGATTCGTACTTC. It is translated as CASSGEDSYF.

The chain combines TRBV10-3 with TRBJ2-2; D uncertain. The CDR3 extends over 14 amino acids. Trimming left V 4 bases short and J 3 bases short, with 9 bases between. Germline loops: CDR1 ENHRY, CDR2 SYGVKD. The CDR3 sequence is CAISGSSDTGELFF. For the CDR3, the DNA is TGTGCCATCAGTGGTAGTAGTGACACCGGGGAGCTGTTTTTT.

The CDR3 is CASSQDVRGEGTEAFF. CDR3 nucleotide sequence: TGTGCCAGCAGCCAAGATGTCAGGGGTGAAGGCACTGAAGCTTTCTTT. The chain uses TRBV4-2 and TRBJ1-1; weak D call: TRBD1 (6 bases). V lost 0 bases, J lost 4 bases, and 15 bases lay in between. Per the germline V gene, CDR1 is LGHNA and CDR2 is YNFKEQ. The CDR3 contains 16 residues.

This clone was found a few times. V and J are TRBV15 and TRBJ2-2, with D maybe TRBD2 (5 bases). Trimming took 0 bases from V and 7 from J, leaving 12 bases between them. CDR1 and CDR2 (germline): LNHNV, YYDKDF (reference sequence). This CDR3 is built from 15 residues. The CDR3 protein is CATSRDRGFGGELFF. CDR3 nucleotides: TGTGCCACCAGCAGAGATAGAGGGTTCGGCGGGGAGCTGTTTTTT.

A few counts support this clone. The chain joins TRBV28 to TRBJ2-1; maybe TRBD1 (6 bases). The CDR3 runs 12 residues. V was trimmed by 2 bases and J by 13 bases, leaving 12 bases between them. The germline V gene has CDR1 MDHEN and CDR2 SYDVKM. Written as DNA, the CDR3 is TGTGCCAGCAGTTTAACCCGGGACATCCAGTTCTTC. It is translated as CASSLTRDIQFF.

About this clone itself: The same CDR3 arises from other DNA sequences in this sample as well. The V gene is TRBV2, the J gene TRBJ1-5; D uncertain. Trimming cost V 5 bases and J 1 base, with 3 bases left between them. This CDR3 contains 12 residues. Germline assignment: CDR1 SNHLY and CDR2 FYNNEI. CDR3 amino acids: CASSLSNQPQHF. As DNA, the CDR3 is TGTGCCAGCAGTCTAAGCAATCAGCCCCAGCATTTT.

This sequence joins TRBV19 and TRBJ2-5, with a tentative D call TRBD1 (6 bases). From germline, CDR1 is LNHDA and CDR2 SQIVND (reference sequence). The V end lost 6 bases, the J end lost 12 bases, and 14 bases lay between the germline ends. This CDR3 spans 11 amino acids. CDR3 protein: CASRSGTLKYF. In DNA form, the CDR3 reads TGTGCCAGTAGATCCGGGACATTGAAGTACTTC.

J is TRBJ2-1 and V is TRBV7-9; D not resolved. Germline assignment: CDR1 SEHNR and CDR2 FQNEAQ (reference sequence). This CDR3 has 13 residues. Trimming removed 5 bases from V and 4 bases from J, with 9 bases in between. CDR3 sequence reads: CASSLPHYNEQFF. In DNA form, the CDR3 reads TGTGCCAGCAGCCTACCTCATTACAATGAGCAGTTCTTC.

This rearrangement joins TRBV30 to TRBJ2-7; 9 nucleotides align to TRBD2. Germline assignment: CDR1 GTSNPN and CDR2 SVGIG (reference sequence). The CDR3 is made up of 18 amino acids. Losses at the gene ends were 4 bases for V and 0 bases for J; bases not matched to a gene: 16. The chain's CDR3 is CAWIYLGPLAGSSYEQYF. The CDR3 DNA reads TGTGCCTGGATTTATTTGGGGCCTCTAGCGGGAAGCTCCTACGAGCAGTACTTC.

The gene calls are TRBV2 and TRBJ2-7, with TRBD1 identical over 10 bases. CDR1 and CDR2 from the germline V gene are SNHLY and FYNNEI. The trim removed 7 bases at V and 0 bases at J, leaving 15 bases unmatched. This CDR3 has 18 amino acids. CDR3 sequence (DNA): TGTGCCAGCACCGCTCCGGGACAGGGGAAAGGCGCCTCCTACGAGCAGTACTTC. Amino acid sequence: CASTAPGQGKGASYEQYF.

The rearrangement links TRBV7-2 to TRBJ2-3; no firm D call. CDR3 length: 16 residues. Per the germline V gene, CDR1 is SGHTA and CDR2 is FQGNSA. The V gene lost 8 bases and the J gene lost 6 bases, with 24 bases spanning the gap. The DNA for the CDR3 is TGTGCCAGCGCCAGTGGAGACCTGCCCACTTCCGATACGCAGTATTTT. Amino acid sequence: CASASGDLPTSDTQYF.

CDR3 region: CASSSRRGSDNYGYTF. The CDR3 region has the DNA TGTGCCAGCAGTTCTCGTCGCGGCAGTGATAACTATGGCTACACCTTC. The chain carries TRBV27 and TRBJ1-2; D uncertain. The V gene lost 4 bases and the J gene lost 1 base, with 16 bases spanning the gap. Germline V gene sequence: CDR1 MNHEY, CDR2 SMNVEV (reference sequence). The CDR3 covers 16 residues.

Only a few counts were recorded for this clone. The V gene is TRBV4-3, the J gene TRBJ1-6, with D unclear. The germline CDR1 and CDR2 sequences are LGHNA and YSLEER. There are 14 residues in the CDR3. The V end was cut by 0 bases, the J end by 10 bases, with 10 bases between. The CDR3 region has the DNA TGCGCCAGCAGCCAAGAGGGCGCAAGATCACCCCTCCACTTT. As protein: CASSQEGARSPLHF.

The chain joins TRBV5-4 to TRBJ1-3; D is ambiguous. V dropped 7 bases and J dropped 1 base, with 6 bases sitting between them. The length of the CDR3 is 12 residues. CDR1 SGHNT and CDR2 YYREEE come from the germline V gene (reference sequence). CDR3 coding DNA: TGTGCCAGCGGAGGGTCTGGAAACACCATATATTTT. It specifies CASGGSGNTIYF.

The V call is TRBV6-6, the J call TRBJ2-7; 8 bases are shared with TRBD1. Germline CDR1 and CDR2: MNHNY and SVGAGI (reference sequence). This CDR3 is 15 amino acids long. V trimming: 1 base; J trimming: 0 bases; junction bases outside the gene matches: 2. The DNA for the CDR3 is TGTGCCAGCAGTTACTTAACAGGGGGCTCCTACGAGCAGTACTTC. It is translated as CASSYLTGGSYEQYF.

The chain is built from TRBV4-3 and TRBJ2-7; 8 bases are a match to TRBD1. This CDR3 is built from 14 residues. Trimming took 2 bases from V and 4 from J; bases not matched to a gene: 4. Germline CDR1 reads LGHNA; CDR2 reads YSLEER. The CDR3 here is CASSQLDREYEQYF. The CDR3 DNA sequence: TGCGCCAGCAGCCAACTGGACAGGGAGTACGAGCAGTACTTC.

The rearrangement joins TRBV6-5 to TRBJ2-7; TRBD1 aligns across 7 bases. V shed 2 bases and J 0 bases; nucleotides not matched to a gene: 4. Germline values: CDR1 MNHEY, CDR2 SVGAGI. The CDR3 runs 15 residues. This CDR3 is CASSYGTVTSYEQYF. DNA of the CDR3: TGTGCCAGCAGTTACGGGACAGTAACCTCCTACGAGCAGTACTTC.

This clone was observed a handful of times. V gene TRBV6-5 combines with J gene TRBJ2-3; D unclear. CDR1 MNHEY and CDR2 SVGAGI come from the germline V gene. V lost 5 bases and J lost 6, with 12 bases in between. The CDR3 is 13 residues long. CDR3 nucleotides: TGTGCCAGCAGTCAAATGCGTACGGATACGCAGTATTTT. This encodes CASSQMRTDTQYF.

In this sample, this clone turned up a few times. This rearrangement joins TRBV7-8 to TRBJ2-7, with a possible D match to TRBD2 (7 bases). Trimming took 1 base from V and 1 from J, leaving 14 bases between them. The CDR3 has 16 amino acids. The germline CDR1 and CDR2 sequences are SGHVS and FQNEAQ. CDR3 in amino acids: CASSLVGGRGSYEQYF. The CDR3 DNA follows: TGTGCCAGCAGCTTAGTGGGGGGGCGAGGGTCCTACGAGCAGTACTTC.

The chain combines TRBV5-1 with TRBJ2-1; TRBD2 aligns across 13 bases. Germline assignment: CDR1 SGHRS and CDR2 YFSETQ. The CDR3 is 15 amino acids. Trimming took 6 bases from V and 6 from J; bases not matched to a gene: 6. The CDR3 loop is CASTPLAGGVNEQFF. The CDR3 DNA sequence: TGCGCCAGCACCCCACTAGCGGGAGGGGTCAATGAGCAGTTCTTC.

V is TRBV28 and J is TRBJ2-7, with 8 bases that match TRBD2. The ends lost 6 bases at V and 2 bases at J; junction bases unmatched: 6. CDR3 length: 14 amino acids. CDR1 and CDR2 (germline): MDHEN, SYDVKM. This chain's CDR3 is CASRVGLVPYEQYF. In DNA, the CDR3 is TGTGCCAGCAGGGTGGGACTAGTCCCCTACGAGCAGTACTTC.

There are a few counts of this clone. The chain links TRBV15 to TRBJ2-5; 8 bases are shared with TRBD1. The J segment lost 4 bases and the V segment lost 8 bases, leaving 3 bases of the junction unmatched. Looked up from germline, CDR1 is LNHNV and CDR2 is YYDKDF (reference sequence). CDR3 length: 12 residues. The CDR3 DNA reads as TGTGCCACCCAACAGGGGGGAGAGACCCAGTACTTC. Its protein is CATQQGGETQYF.

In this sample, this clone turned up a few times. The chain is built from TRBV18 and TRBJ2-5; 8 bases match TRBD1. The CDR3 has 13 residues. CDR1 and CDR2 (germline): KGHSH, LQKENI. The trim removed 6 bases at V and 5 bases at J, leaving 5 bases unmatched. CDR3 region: CASSPGGAETQYF. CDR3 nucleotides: TGTGCCAGCTCCCCAGGGGGCGCGGAGACCCAGTACTTC. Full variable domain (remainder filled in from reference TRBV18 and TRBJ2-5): NAGVMQNPRHLVRRRGQEARLRCSPMKGHSHVYWYRQLPEEGLKFMVYLQKENIIDESGMPKERFSAEFPKEGPSILRIQQVVRGDSAAYFCASSPGGAETQYFGPGTRLLVL.

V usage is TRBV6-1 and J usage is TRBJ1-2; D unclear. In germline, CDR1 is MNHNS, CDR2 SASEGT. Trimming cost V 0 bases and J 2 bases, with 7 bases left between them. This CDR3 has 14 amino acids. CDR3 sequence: CASSEARRNYGYTF. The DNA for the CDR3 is TGTGCCAGCAGTGAAGCTAGGCGGAACTATGGCTACACCTTC.

The CDR3 loop is CASSLEYEGLRTDTQYF. The CDR3 DNA is TGCGCCAGCAGCTTGGAGTACGAGGGATTACGCACAGATACGCAGTATTTT. V usage is TRBV5-1 and J usage is TRBJ2-3; D perhaps matches TRBD2 (5 bases). Trimming pared 0 bases from V and 1 base from J, leaving 15 bases between. The V gene's germline CDR1 is SGHRS and CDR2 YFSETQ. This CDR3 has 17 residues.

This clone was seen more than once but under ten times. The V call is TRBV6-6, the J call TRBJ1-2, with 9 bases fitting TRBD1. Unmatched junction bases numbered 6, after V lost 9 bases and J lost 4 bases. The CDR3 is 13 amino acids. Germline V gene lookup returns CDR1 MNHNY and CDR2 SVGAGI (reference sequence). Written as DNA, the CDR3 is TGTGCCAGGATGGACAGGGGCAGCTATGGCTACACCTTC. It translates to CARMDRGSYGYTF.